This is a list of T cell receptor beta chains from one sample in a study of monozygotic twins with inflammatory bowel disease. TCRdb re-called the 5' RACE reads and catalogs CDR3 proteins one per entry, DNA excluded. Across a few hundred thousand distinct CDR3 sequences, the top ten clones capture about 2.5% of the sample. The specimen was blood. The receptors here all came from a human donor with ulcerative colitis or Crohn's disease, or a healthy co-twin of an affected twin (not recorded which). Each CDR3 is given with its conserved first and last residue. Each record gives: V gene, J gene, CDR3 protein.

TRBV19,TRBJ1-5,CASSTTGQRGGAPQHF
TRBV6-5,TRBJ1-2,CASSYLSTGKVHYGYTF
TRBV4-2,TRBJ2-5,CASSQGSGGPQETQYF
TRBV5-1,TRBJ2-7,CASSSSGNTYEQYF
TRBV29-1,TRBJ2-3,CSVGTGGSTDTQYF
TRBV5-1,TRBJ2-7,CASSAPEGNRGGRGVQYF
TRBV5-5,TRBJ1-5,CASSLVLGARDQPQHF
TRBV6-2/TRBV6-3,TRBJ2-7,CASSYGGRGYEQYF
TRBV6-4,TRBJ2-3,CASSPPTSGGAFDTDTQYF
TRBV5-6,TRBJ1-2,CASCLGGNRQNDGYTF
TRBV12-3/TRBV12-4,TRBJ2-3,CASSLAGFSSRDTQYF
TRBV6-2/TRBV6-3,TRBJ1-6,CASTRGVDIHSPLHF
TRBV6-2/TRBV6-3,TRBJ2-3,CATNLAGTDTQYF
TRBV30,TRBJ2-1,CAWSGTKPGRRIYNEQFF
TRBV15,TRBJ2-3,CATSSPLAPTDTQYF
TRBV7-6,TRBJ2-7,CASSSGAIPYEQYF
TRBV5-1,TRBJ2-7,CASSLAHPPYEQYF
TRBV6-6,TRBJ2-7,CASSWGEGEQYF
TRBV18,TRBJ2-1,CASSPSKGLVYNEQFF
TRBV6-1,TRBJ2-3,CASSEEGWGPGLAGVNSTDTQYF
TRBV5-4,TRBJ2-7,CASSLSGGNEQYF
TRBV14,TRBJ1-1,CASSLYQGYTEAFF
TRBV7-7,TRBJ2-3,CASSMWTGHTDTQYF
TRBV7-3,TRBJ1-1,CASSSGGGLIGAFF
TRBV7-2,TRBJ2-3,CASSLAWTRSGDTQYF
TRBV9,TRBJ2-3,CASSVDGVSHTDTQYF
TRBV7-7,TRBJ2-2,CASSLDSLRGRTGELFF
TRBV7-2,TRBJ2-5,CASSLQQGSQETQYF
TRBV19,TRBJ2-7,CASSMTGGQGFEQYF
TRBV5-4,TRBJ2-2,CASSLDAGFTGELFF
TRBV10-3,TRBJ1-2,CAISEQGFYGYTF
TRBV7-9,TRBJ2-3,CASSSPGQSTDTQYF
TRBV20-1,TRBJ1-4,CSARDQRGGAATNEKLFF
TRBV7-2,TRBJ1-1,CASSLEWMNTEAFF
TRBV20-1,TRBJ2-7,CSAILLGAPYPYEQYF
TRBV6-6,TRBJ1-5,CASSTDQPQHF